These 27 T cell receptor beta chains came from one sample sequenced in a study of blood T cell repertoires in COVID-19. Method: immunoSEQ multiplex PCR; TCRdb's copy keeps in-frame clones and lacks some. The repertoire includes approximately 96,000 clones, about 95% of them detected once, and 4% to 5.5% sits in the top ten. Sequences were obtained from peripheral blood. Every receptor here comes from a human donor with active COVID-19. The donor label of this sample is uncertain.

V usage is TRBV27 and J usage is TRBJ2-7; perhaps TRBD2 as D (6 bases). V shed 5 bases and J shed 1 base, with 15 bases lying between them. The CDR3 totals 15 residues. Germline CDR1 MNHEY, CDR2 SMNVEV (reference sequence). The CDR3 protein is CASSPSSGPSYEQYF. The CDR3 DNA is TGTGCCAGCAGTCCAAGTAGCGGACCATCCTACGAGCAGTACTTC.

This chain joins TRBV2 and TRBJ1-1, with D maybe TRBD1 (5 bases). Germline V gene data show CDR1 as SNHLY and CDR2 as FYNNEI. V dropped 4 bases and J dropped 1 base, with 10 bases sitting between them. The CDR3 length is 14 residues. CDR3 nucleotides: TGTGCCAGCAGTGGAAAAACAGGGAACACTGAAGCTTTCTTT. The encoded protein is CASSGKTGNTEAFF. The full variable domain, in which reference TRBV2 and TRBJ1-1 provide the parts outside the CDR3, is EPEVTQTPSHQVTQMGQEVILRCVPISNHLYFYWYRQILGQKVEFLVSFYNNEISEKSEIFDDQFSVERPDGSNFTLKIRSTKLEDSAMYFCASSGKTGNTEAFFGQGTRLTVV.

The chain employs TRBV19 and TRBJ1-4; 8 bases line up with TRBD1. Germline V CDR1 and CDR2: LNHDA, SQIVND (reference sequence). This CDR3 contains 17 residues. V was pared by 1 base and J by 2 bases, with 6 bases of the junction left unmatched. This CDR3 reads CASSIAWGQETNEKLFF. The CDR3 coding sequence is TGTGCCAGTAGTATAGCCTGGGGACAGGAGACTAATGAAAAACTGTTTTTT.

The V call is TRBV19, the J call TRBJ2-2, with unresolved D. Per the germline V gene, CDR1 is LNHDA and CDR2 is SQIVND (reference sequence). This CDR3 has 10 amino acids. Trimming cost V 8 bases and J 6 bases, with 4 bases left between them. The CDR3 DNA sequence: TGTGCCAGTGGAGCCGGGGAGCTGTTTTTT. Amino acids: CASGAGELFF. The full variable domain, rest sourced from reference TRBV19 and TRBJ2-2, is DGGITQSPKYLFRKEGQNVTLSCEQNLNHDAMYWYRQDPGQGLRLIYYSQIVNDFQKGDIAEGYSVSREKKESFPLTVTSAQKNPTAFYLCASGAGELFFGEGSRLTVL.

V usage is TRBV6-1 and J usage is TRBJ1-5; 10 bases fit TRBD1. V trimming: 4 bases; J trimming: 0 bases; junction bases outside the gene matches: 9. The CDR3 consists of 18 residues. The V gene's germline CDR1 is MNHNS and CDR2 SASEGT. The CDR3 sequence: CASSARDRGEYSNQPQHF. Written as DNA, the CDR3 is TGTGCCAGCAGTGCCCGGGACAGGGGCGAATATAGCAATCAGCCCCAGCATTTT.

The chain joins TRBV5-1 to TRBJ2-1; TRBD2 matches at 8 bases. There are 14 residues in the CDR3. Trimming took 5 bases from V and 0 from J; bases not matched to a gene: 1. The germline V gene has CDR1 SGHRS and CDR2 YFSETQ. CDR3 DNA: TGCGCCAGCAGGAGCGGGAGCTCCTACAATGAGCAGTTCTTC. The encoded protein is CASRSGSSYNEQFF.

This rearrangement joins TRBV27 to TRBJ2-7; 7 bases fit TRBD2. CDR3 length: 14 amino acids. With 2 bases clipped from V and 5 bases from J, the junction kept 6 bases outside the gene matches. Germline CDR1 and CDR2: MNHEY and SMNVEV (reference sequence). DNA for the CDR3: TGTGCCAGCAGTTTAGAATGGGGGGGGAACGAGCAGTACTTC. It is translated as CASSLEWGGNEQYF.

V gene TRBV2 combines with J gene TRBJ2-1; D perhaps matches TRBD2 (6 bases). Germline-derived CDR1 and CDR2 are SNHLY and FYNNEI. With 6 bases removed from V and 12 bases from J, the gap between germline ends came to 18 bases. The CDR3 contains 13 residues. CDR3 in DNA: TGTGCCAGCAGCGGGACTGGCGCCTCTGGGCAGTTCTTC. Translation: CASSGTGASGQFF.

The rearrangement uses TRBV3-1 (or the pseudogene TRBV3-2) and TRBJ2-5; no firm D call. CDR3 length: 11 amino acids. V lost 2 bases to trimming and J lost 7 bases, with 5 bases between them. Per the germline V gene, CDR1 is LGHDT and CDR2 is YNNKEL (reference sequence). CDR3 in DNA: TGTGCCAGCAGCCAATCGGGGACCCAGTACTTC. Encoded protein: CASSQSGTQYF.

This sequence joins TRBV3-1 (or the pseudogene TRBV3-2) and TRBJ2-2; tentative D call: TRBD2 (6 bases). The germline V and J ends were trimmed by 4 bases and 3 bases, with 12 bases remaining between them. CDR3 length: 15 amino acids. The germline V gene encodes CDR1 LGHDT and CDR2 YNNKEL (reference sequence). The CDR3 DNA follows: TGTGCCAGCAGCCCATCCGGGACTTACACCGGGGAGCTGTTTTTT. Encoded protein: CASSPSGTYTGELFF.

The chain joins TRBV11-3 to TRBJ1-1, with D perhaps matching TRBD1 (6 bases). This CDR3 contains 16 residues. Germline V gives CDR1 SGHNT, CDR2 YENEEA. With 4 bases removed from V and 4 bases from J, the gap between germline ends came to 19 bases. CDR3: CASSSSTGSPSTEAFF. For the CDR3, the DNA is TGTGCCAGCAGCTCAAGCACAGGGTCCCCCAGCACTGAAGCTTTCTTT.

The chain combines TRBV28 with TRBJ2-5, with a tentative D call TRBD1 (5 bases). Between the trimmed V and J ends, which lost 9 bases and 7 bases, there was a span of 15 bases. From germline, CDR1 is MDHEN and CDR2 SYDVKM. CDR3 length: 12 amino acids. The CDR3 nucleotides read TGTGCCAGTACAGGTTTATTGAGGACCCAGTACTTC. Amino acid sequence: CASTGLLRTQYF.

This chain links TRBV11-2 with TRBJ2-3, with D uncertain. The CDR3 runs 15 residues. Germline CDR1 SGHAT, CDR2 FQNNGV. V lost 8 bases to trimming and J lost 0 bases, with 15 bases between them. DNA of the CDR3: TGTGCCAGCCACGGAGTGGGTGCTAGCACAGATACGCAGTATTTT. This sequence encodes CASHGVGASTDTQYF.

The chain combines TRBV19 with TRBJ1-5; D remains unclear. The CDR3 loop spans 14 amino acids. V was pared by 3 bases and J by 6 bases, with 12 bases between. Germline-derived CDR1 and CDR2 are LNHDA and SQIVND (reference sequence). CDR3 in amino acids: CASSILEFGQPQHF. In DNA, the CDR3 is TGTGCCAGTAGTATCCTGGAGTTTGGTCAGCCCCAGCATTTT. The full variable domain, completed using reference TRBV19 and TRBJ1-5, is DGGITQSPKYLFRKEGQNVTLSCEQNLNHDAMYWYRQDPGQGLRLIYYSQIVNDFQKGDIAEGYSVSREKKESFPLTVTSAQKNPTAFYLCASSILEFGQPQHFGDGTRLSIL.

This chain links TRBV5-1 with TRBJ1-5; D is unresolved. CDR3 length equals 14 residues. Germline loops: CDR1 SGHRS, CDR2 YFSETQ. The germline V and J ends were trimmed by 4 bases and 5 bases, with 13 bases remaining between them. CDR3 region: CASSVFGEDQPQHF. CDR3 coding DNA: TGCGCCAGCAGCGTCTTTGGGGAGGATCAGCCCCAGCATTTT.

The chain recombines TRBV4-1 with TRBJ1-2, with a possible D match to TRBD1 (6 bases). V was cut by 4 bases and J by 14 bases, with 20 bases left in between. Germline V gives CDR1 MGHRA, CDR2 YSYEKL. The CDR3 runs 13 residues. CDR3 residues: CASSLRTVPFLTF. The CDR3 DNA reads TGCGCCAGCAGCCTACGGACAGTCCCTTTCTTAACCTTC.

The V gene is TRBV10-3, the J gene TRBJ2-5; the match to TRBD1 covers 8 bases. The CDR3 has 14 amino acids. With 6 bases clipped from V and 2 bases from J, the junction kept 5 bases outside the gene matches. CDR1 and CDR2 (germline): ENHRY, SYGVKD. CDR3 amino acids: CAIRNGQGQETQYF. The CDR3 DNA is TGTGCCATCAGGAACGGACAGGGTCAAGAGACCCAGTACTTC.

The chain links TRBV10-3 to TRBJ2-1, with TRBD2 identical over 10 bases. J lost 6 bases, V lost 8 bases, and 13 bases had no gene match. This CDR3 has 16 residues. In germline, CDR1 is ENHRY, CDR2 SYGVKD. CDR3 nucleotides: TGTGCCATCGCCGGAGGGGATAGCGGGAGGCGCAATGAGCAGTTCTTC. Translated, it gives CAIAGGDSGRRNEQFF.

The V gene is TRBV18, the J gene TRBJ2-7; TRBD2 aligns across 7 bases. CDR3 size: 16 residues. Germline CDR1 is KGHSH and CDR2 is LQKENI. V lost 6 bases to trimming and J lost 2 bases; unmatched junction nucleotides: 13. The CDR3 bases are TGTGCCAGCTCGCCAATAGGGAGCGGGACTACCTACGAGCAGTACTTC. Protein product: CASSPIGSGTTYEQYF.

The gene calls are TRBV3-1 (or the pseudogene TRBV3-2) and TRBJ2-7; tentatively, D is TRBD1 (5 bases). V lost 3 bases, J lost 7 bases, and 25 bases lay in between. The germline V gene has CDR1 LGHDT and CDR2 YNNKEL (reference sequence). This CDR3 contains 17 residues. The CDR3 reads CASSHLELSREGVEQYF. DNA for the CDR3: TGTGCCAGCAGCCACCTGGAGCTTAGCAGGGAAGGGGTTGAGCAGTACTTC.

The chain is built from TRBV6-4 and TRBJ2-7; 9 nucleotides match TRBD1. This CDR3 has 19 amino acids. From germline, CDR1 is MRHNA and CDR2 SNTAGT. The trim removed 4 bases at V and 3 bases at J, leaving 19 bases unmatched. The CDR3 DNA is TGTGCCAGCAGTGGTGATTGGACAGGGGCTAGCGGAGGGAACTACGAGCAGTACTTC. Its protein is CASSGDWTGASGGNYEQYF.

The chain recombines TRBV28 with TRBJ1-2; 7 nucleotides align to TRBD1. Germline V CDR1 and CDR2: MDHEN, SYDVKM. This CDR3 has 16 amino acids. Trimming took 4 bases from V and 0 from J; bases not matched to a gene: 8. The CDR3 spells CASSSGQDRTNYGYTF. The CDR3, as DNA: TGTGCCAGCAGTTCCGGACAGGACCGTACTAACTATGGCTACACCTTC.

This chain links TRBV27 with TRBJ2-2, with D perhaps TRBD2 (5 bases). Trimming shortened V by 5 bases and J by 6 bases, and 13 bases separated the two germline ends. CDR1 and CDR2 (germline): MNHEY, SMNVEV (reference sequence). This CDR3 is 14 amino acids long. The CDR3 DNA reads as TGTGCCAGCAGTACACGGACTGCCCCCGGGGAGCTGTTTTTT. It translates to CASSTRTAPGELFF.

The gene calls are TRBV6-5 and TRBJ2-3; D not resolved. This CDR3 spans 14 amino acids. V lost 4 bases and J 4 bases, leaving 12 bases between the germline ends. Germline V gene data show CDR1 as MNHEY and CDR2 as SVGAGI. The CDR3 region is CASSSTPRSDTQYF. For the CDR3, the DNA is TGTGCCAGCAGTTCCACCCCCCGGTCAGATACGCAGTATTTT.

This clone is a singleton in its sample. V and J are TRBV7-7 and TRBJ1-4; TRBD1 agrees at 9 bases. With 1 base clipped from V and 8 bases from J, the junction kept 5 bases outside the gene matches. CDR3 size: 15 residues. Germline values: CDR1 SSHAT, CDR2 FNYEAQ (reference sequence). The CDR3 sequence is CASSLGGQGTEKLFF. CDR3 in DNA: TGTGCCAGCAGCTTAGGTGGACAGGGGACGGAAAAACTGTTTTTT.

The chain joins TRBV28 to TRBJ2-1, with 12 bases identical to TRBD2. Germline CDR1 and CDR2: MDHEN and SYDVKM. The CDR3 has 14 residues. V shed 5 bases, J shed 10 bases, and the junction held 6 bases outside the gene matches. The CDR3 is CASSLTSGSREQFF. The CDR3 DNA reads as TGTGCCAGCAGTCTGACTAGCGGGAGTCGAGAGCAGTTCTTC.

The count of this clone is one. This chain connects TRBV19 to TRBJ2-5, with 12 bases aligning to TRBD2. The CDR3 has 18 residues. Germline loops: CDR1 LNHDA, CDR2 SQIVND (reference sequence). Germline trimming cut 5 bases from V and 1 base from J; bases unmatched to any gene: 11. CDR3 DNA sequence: TGTGCCAGTAGTCCCCCCGCGACTAGCGGGAGACCCCAAGAGACCCAGTACTTC. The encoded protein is CASSPPATSGRPQETQYF.